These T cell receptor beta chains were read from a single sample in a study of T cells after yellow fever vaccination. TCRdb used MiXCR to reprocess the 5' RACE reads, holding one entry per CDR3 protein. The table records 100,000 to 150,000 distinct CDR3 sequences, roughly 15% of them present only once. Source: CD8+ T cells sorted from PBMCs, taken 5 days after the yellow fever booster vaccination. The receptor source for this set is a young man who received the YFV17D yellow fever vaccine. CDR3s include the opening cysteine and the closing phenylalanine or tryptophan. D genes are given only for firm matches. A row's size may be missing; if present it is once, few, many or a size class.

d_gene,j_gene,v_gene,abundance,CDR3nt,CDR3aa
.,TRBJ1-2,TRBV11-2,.,TGTGCCAGCAGCAGTTACAGGGATATCTATGGCTACACCTTC,CASSSYRDIYGYTF
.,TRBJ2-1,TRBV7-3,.,TGTGCCAGCAGCTCCCCCCGGGACAACTACAATGAGCAGTTCTTC,CASSSPRDNYNEQFF
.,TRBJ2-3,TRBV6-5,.,TGTGCCAGCAGTAACGGGGACACAGATACGCAGTATTTT,CASSNGDTDTQYF
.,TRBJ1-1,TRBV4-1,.,TGCGCCAGCAGGCCCACAGGGAACCCTGAAGCTTTCTTT,CASRPTGNPEAFF
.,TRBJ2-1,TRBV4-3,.,TGCGCCAGCAGCCAGGAAATGGTCAATGAGCAGTTCTTC,CASSQEMVNEQFF
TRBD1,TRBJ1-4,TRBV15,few,TGTGCCACCAGCAGGGGCAGGGGGCGGACTAATGAAAAACTGTTTTTT,CATSRGRGRTNEKLFF
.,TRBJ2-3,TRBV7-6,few,TGTGCCAGCAGCCCCTGGACGGCTAGCGGCACAGATACGCAGTATTTT,CASSPWTASGTDTQYF
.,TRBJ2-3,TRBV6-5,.,TGTGCCAGCAGCAGACTAGAGGAAACAGATACGCAGTATTTT,CASSRLEETDTQYF
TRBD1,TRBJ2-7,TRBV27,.,TGTGCCAGCGCGATCACCGGGACAGGCAACGAGCAGTACTTC,CASAITGTGNEQYF
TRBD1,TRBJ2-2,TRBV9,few,TGTGCCAGCAGCGTAGTTCCCGCAGGGGGCACCGGGGAGCTGTTTTTT,CASSVVPAGGTGELFF
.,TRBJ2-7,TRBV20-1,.,TGCAGTGCTAGAGACGCCGCGAGCTCCTACGAGCAGTACTTC,CSARDAASSYEQYF
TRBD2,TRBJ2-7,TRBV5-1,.,TGCGCCAGCAGGGAAGCGGGGGGCTACGAGCAGTACTTC,CASREAGGYEQYF
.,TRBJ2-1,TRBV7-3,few,TGTGCCAGCAGCTTAAGTATAGCGAGTGAGCAGTTCTTC,CASSLSIASEQFF
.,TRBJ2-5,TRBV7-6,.,TGTGCCAGCAGCCCCAATGGGCCAGAGACCCAGTACTTC,CASSPNGPETQYF
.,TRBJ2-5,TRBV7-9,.,TGTGCCAGCAGCTATTACAGGGAACAAGAGACCCAGTACTTC,CASSYYREQETQYF
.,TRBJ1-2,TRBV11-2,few,TGTGCCAGCAGACTGGGGTCCCCAATTAACTATGGCTACACCTTC,CASRLGSPINYGYTF
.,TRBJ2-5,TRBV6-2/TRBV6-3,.,TGTGCCAGCACCGTTGGAGGGACCCAGTACTTC,CASTVGGTQYF
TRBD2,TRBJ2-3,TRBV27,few,TGTGCCAGCAGTTTTTCGGGGGGGGGAGATACGCAGTATTTT,CASSFSGGGDTQYF
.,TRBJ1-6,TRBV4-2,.,TGTGCCAGCAGCCAAGATGGGGGACAAAATTCACCCCTCCACTTT,CASSQDGGQNSPLHF
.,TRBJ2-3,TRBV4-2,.,TGTGCCAGCAGCCAAGAAATTAGCACAGATACGCAGTATTTT,CASSQEISTDTQYF
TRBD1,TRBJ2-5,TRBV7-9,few,TGTGCCAGCAGCTTACGGGACAGGGGGCTCCAAGAGACCCAGTACTTC,CASSLRDRGLQETQYF
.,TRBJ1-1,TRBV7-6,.,TGTGCCAGCAGCTTATCTACGTTAGCCGGCACTGAAGCTTTCTTT,CASSLSTLAGTEAFF
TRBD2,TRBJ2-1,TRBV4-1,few,TGCGCCAGCAGCCAGCGGGGGGACCCTTCCTACAATGAGCAGTTCTTC,CASSQRGDPSYNEQFF
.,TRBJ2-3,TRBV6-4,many,TGTGCCAGCAGTGATACGGGGACGGCCACAGATACGCAGTATTTT,CASSDTGTATDTQYF
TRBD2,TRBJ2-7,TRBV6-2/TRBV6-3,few,TGTGCCAGCAGTTACAGTTTCTTAGCGGGTGGGACCTACGAGCAGTACTTC,CASSYSFLAGGTYEQYF
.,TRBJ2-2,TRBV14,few,TGTGCCAGCAGCCTGTACACCGGGGAGCTGTTTTTT,CASSLYTGELFF
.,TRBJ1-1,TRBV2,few,TGTGCCAGCAGCCTTAGGACATCTGGCACTGAAGCTTTCTTT,CASSLRTSGTEAFF
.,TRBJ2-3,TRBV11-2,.,TGTGCCAGCAGCTTAGCTGCGCGGGGGCGGGGTACGCAGTATTTT,CASSLAARGRGTQYF
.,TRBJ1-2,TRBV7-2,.,TGTGCCAGCAGCGGCGACCCGGGACATGTCTATGGCTACACCTTC,CASSGDPGHVYGYTF
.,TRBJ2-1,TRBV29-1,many,TGCAGCGCCGCCTCGCCTTACAATGAGCAGTTCTTC,CSAASPYNEQFF
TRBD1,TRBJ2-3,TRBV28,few,TGTGCCAGCAGTCTTGGACAGGGGCCCACAGATACGCAGTATTTT,CASSLGQGPTDTQYF
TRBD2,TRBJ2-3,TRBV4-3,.,TGCGCCAGCAGCCAAGATAGGCGGGGGGGCCGAACAGATACGCAGTATTTT,CASSQDRRGGRTDTQYF
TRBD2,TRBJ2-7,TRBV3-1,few,TGTGCCAGCAGCCAAGTTAGCGGGGGTACCTACGAGCAGTACTTC,CASSQVSGGTYEQYF
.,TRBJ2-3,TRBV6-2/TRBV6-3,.,TGTGCCAGCAGTCACCCCCCGGGGTCGGAAACAGATACGCAGTATTTT,CASSHPPGSETDTQYF
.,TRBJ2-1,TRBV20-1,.,TGCAGTGCTCTGAACCGGAATGAGCAGTTCTTC,CSALNRNEQFF
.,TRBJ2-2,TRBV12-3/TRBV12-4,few,TGTGCCAGCAGTTTCATGGAGGCCGGGGAGCTGTTTTTT,CASSFMEAGELFF
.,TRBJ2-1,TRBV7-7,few,TGTGCCAGCAGCTTAGGGTGGGGGACCGATGAGCAGTTCTTC,CASSLGWGTDEQFF
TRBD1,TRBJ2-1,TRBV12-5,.,TGTGCTAGTGGTTTTAGTCCTTTGACAGGGAAGGGCGATGAGCAGTTCTTC,CASGFSPLTGKGDEQFF
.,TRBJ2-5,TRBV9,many,TGTGCCAGCAGTGAAACCGGGGTTCAAGAGACCCAGTACTTC,CASSETGVQETQYF
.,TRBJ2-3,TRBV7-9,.,TGTGCCAGCAGCTTACCTCGCCAAGGGGGGATAGATACGCAGTATTTT,CASSLPRQGGIDTQYF
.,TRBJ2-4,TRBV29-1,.,TGCAGCGTTGGCACCGCGGGCCGGAGGAACATTCAGTACTTC,CSVGTAGRRNIQYF
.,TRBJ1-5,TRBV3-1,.,TGTGCCAGCAGCCAAGGCGACAGAGCCAATCAGCCCCAGCATTTT,CASSQGDRANQPQHF
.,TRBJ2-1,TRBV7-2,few,TGTGCCAGCAGCCCCTTGAGTGGCAGGGATAAGTTCTTC,CASSPLSGRDKFF
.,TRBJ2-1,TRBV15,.,TGTGCCACCAGCAGCCCACGCACGGGGACGGGCTACAATGAGCAGTTCTTC,CATSSPRTGTGYNEQFF
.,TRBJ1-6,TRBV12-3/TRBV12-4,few,TGTGCCAGCAGTTTAAGCAGGGAACTCTCCTATAATTCACCCCTCCACTTT,CASSLSRELSYNSPLHF
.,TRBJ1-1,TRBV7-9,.,TGTGCCAGCAGCCAGCAGGGAGTGGATGAAGCTTTCTTT,CASSQQGVDEAFF
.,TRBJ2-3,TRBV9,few,TGTGCCAGCAGCTTAGAAGGGGGGCCCACAGATACGCAGTATTTT,CASSLEGGPTDTQYF
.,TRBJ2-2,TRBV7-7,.,TGTGCTAGCAGATCGAGGGCGGCGAGCGCGAACACCGGGGAGCTGTTTTTT,CASRSRAASANTGELFF
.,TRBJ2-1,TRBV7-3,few,TGTGCCAGCAGCCAGCGGGCTGGTAATTACAATGAGCAGTTCTTC,CASSQRAGNYNEQFF
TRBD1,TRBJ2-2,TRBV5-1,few,TGCGCCAGCAGCGCTGGACAGGGGTTCACCGGGGAGCTGTTTTTT,CASSAGQGFTGELFF
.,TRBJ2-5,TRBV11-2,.,TGTGCCAGCAGCGGCCTTGGAGCGGCCGTACGGTTC,CASSGLGAAVRF
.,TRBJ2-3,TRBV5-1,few,TGCGCCAGCAGTTTCTTCGCCCGTGGCGCAGATACGCAGTATTTT,CASSFFARGADTQYF
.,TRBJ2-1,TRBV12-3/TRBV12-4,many,TGTGCCAGCAGTTTAATGAATGAGCAGTTCTTC,CASSLMNEQFF
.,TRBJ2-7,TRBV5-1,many,TGCGCCAGCAGCGCCGGACAAGTCCCCGAGCAGTACTTC,CASSAGQVPEQYF
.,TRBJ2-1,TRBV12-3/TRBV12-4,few,TGTGCCAGCAGTTTCGGGGGGCCCAGAGACTATGAGCAGTTCTTC,CASSFGGPRDYEQFF